Listed below are T cell receptor beta chains from one sample, sequenced in a study of blood T cell repertoires in COVID-19. The assay was immunoSEQ multiplex PCR, and TCRdb's table has in-frame clones only and misses some. The sample holds just over 250,000 clones, 80% to 90% seen once. The sample comprised peripheral blood. The receptor set was obtained from a woman between 45 and 65 years old with acute or convalescent COVID-19. Both conserved end residues are part of each CDR3. A D gene is named only where the DNA matches it firmly. A row's size may be missing; if present it is once, few, many or a size class.

d_gene	j_gene	v_gene	abundance	CDR3aa	CDR3nt
TRBD1	TRBJ2-3	TRBV7-6	NA	CASSYSRDSRTDTQYF	TGTGCCAGCAGCTACTCCCGGGACAGTAGGACAGATACGCAGTATTTT
TRBD1	TRBJ1-1	TRBV9	NA	CASSVDDRGIAEAFF	TGTGCCAGCAGCGTAGACGACAGGGGTATCGCTGAAGCTTTCTTT
TRBD1	TRBJ2-7	TRBV5-1	once	CASSLLGTGTYEQYF	TGCGCCAGCAGCTTGCTTGGGACAGGAACCTACGAGCAGTACTTC
TRBD2	TRBJ2-1	TRBV5-1	NA	CASSLASGLAGVNEQFF	TGCGCCAGCAGCTTGGCCTCGGGACTAGCGGGAGTCAATGAGCAGTTCTTC
NA	TRBJ2-7	TRBV13	NA	CASSQSVYEQYF	TGTGCCAGCAGCCAGTCCGTCTACGAGCAGTACTTC
NA	TRBJ1-2	TRBV5-8	NA	CASSPEPAEGYTF	TGTGCCAGCAGCCCCGAGCCGGCGGAGGGCTACACCTTC
NA	TRBJ2-7	TRBV28	NA	CASSLTAEASVGYF	TGTGCCAGCAGTTTAACGGCGGAGGCCTCGGTGGGGTACTTC
NA	TRBJ1-5	TRBV29-1	NA	CSVGWGRNQPQHF	TGCAGCGTTGGATGGGGGAGGAATCAGCCCCAGCATTTT
NA	TRBJ2-2	TRBV6-2/TRBV6-3	once	CASSYLTGHTGELFF	TGTGCCAGCAGTTACTTAACTGGTCACACCGGGGAGCTGTTTTTT
TRBD2	TRBJ2-3	TRBV10-3	NA	CATVRDAGLSDTQYF	TGTGCCACGGTCCGGGACGCGGGACTATCAGATACGCAGTATTTT
TRBD2	TRBJ2-1	TRBV7-2	NA	CASSSGLAANEQFF	TGTGCCAGCAGCTCGGGACTAGCGGCGAATGAGCAGTTCTTC
NA	TRBJ2-7	TRBV4-1	NA	CASSQGVRGSYEQYF	TGCGCCAGCAGCCAAGGTGTGAGGGGGTCTTACGAGCAGTACTTC
TRBD2	TRBJ2-7	TRBV24-1	few	CATSDLDELAGVPSEQYF	TGTGCCACCAGTGATTTAGACGAGCTAGCGGGAGTACCCTCCGAGCAGTACTTC
TRBD1	TRBJ1-6	TRBV5-1	NA	CASRTDRGWGSPLHF	TGCGCCAGCAGGACCGACAGGGGATGGGGATCACCCCTCCACTTT
TRBD1	TRBJ1-2	TRBV9	NA	CASSLLQTGGSNGYTF	TGTGCCAGCAGCCTACTTCAGACAGGGGGCTCTAATGGCTACACCTTC
NA	TRBJ1-2	TRBV6-2/TRBV6-3	NA	CASSYDGGQTANYGYTF	TGTGCCAGCAGTTATGATGGCGGGCAAACCGCTAACTATGGCTACACCTTC
NA	TRBJ1-2	TRBV28	NA	CASSFGGGFGYTF	TGTGCCAGCAGTTTTGGGGGGGGCTTCGGCTACACCTTC
NA	TRBJ1-2	TRBV5-4	NA	CASSQGGGALYYGYTF	TGTGCCAGCAGCCAGGGTGGGGGCGCACTTTACTATGGCTACACCTTC
TRBD2	TRBJ2-3	TRBV6-5	NA	CASSSGISTDTQYF	TGTGCCAGCAGTAGCGGGATCAGCACAGATACGCAGTATTTT
TRBD2	TRBJ2-1	TRBV28	NA	CASRELGLAANNEQFF	TGTGCCAGCAGAGAATTGGGACTAGCGGCAAACAATGAGCAGTTCTTC
NA	TRBJ1-4	TRBV19	NA	CASSSWGREKLFF	TGTGCCAGTAGTTCGTGGGGCCGCGAAAAACTGTTTTTT
TRBD1	TRBJ2-7	TRBV18	NA	CASSPPGQRYEQYF	TGTGCCAGCTCACCGCCGGGACAGCGGTACGAGCAGTACTTC
NA	TRBJ2-3	TRBV15	NA	CATSRDAERNTQYF	TGTGCCACCAGCAGAGATGCAGAAAGAAATACGCAGTATTTT
NA	TRBJ2-5	TRBV5-1	NA	CASSFQGQETQYF	TGCGCCAGCAGCTTCCAGGGACAAGAGACCCAGTACTTC
TRBD1	TRBJ1-6	TRBV29-1	once	CSVEGTGILHPSFPSPLHF	TGCAGCGTTGAAGGGACAGGCATCTTACACCCGAGTTTTCCTTCACCCCTCCACTTT
TRBD1	TRBJ1-1	TRBV27	NA	CASSLSSGQGGALNTEAFF	TGTGCCAGCAGTTTATCTTCGGGACAGGGGGGCGCTTTGAACACTGAAGCTTTCTTT
NA	TRBJ2-2	TRBV28	NA	CASSFRGANTGELFF	TGTGCCAGCAGTTTCAGAGGAGCGAACACCGGGGAGCTGTTTTTT
NA	TRBJ1-1	TRBV27	NA	CASSPRREAEAFF	TGTGCCAGCAGCCCACGCAGGGAAGCTGAAGCTTTCTTT
TRBD1	TRBJ1-5	TRBV29-1	NA	CSVASGTGQDQPQHF	TGCAGCGTGGCCTCTGGGACAGGGCAAGATCAGCCCCAGCATTTT
TRBD1	TRBJ2-7	TRBV29-1	NA	CSVEGQDLYEQYF	TGCAGCGTTGAGGGACAGGACTTATACGAGCAGTACTTC
TRBD1	TRBJ2-1	TRBV27	NA	CASSSGQGYNEQFF	TGTGCCAGCAGTTCCGGACAGGGCTACAATGAGCAGTTCTTC
NA	TRBJ2-1	TRBV27	NA	CASSLLGVGFNEQFF	TGTGCCAGCAGTTTGCTGGGAGTAGGGTTCAATGAGCAGTTCTTC
NA	TRBJ1-1	TRBV4-2	NA	CASSQDTGTAFF	TGTGCCAGCAGCCAAGATACAGGGACGGCTTTCTTT
NA	TRBJ1-3	TRBV4-3	NA	CASSPGGPSGNTIYF	TGCGCCAGCAGCCCGGGGGGTCCCTCTGGAAACACCATATATTTT
TRBD1	TRBJ2-5	TRBV2	once	CASSDRGRLETQYF	TGTGCCAGCAGTGACAGGGGGCGATTAGAGACCCAGTACTTC
NA	TRBJ2-6	TRBV4-3	NA	CASSQDSFRGANVLTF	TGCGCCAGCAGCCAAGATTCGTTCAGGGGGGCCAACGTCCTGACTTTC
NA	TRBJ1-2	TRBV30	NA	CAWSVGRAAGYTF	TGTGCCTGGAGTGTAGGCAGGGCCGCTGGCTACACCTTC
NA	TRBJ1-1	TRBV30	NA	CAWSVRYVTRSRDTEAFF	TGTGCCTGGAGTGTAAGGTATGTGACTAGAAGCCGCGACACTGAAGCTTTCTTT
NA	TRBJ1-1	TRBV4-2	NA	CASSQDLRGSGTEAFF	TGTGCCAGCAGCCAAGATCTGAGGGGGTCGGGTACTGAAGCTTTCTTT
NA	TRBJ1-4	TRBV5-1	NA	CASSLAHGGTTNEKLFF	TGCGCCAGCAGCTTGGCCCATGGAGGAACAACTAATGAAAAACTGTTTTTT
TRBD2	TRBJ2-1	TRBV2	once	CASSPGGLAGENEQFF	TGTGCCAGCAGTCCGGGGGGACTAGCGGGAGAGAATGAGCAGTTCTTC
NA	TRBJ1-1	TRBV9	NA	CASSVVTKLRTEAFF	TGTGCCAGCAGCGTAGTAACAAAACTACGCACTGAAGCTTTCTTT
NA	TRBJ2-7	TRBV7-8	NA	CASSLGSLSAYYEQYF	TGTGCCAGCAGCTTAGGGTCACTGAGTGCTTACTACGAGCAGTACTTC
TRBD1	TRBJ2-7	TRBV28	NA	CASSSYGGNRAGGLDEQYF	TGTGCCAGCAGTTCTTATGGGGGTAACAGGGCAGGGGGCTTGGACGAGCAGTACTTC
TRBD1	TRBJ1-5	TRBV29-1	NA	CSVGGQNQPQHF	TGCAGCGTTGGGGGACAGAATCAGCCCCAGCATTTT
TRBD1	TRBJ2-5	TRBV11-1	NA	CASSPGAAGGQETQYF	TGTGCCAGCAGCCCCGGCGCCGCAGGGGGACAAGAGACCCAGTACTTC
NA	TRBJ2-6	TRBV5-8	NA	CASSLAAAGANVLTF	TGTGCCAGCAGCTTGGCGGCGGCTGGGGCCAACGTCCTGACTTTC
TRBD2	TRBJ2-1	TRBV11-3	NA	CASSSPESTSGSYNEQFF	TGTGCCAGCAGCTCACCTGAGAGTACTAGCGGGAGTTACAATGAGCAGTTCTTC
NA	TRBJ1-6	TRBV27	NA	CASRFGGSSYNSPLHF	TGTGCCAGCAGGTTCGGGGGTAGCTCCTATAATTCACCCCTCCACTTT
TRBD2	TRBJ2-3	TRBV15	NA	CATSSGGSTDTQYF	TGTGCCACCAGCAGCGGGGGGAGCACAGATACGCAGTATTTT
NA	TRBJ2-1	TRBV4-1	NA	CASSPIRASLLNEQFF	TGCGCCAGCAGCCCCATCCGGGCTAGCCTTCTCAATGAGCAGTTCTTC
NA	TRBJ1-6	TRBV10-2	NA	CASSIPGRGVNSPLHF	TGCGCCAGCAGTATACCAGGGAGGGGGGTGAATTCACCCCTCCACTTT
TRBD2	TRBJ2-5	TRBV24-1	NA	CATSDPGTSGSREETQYF	TGTGCCACCAGTGATCCAGGGACTAGCGGGAGTAGGGAAGAGACCCAGTACTTC
NA	TRBJ1-2	TRBV4-1	NA	CASSRGWGPGDYGYTF	TGCGCCAGCAGCCGGGGATGGGGACCGGGGGACTATGGCTACACCTTC
NA	TRBJ1-1	TRBV15	NA	CATSRSTGEEAFF	TGTGCCACCAGCAGATCCACGGGGGAGGAAGCTTTCTTT